Listed below are T cell receptor beta chains from one sample, sequenced in a study of response to subunit inactivated influenza vaccine. MiXCR, applied by TCRdb to the RT-PCR reads, yields one record per CDR3 protein. The sample consists of more than 450,000 distinct CDR3 sequences, over 9% of them appearing once. These data also formed part of another study, on T cells expressing NK-cell markers.

The specimen was PBMCs from blood, collected on the day of vaccination. All receptors come from a man aged 45 to 65 who received an inactivated influenza vaccine. CDR3s include the opening cysteine and the closing phenylalanine or tryptophan. The D gene is left open where the match is weak. Clone size is given for some rows only: seen once, a few or many times, or a class if the clone is expanded.

NA	TRBV27	TRBJ1-4	NA	TGTGCCAGCAAGCTCCGGGCCAACCGGGGCCCTAATGAAAAACTGTTTTTT	CASKLRANRGPNEKLFF
NA	TRBV12-3/TRBV12-4	TRBJ1-1	few	TGTGCCAGCAGATCTATGGGGGGAGCTTTCTTT	CASRSMGGAFF
TRBD1	TRBV24-1	TRBJ2-1	few	TGTGCCACCAGTGATTTACAGGGGACCTACAATGAGCAGTTCTTC	CATSDLQGTYNEQFF
TRBD1	TRBV7-2	TRBJ1-1	NA	TGTGCCAGCAGTCTTCGAGGGGGCTACACTGAAGCTTTCTTT	CASSLRGGYTEAFF
NA	TRBV7-8	TRBJ1-1	NA	TGTGCCAGCAGCTTAGGGACCCTTCCGTCTCCTGAAGCTTTCTTT	CASSLGTLPSPEAFF
TRBD1	TRBV20-1	TRBJ2-7	NA	TGCAGTGCTAGAGACAATGACAGGGGGCTCCACGAGCAGTACTTC	CSARDNDRGLHEQYF
TRBD2	TRBV20-1	TRBJ2-3	many	TGCAGTGCTAGTGGACTAGCTGGGGAAACAGATACGCAGTATTTT	CSASGLAGETDTQYF
NA	TRBV12-3/TRBV12-4	TRBJ1-1	few	TGTGCCGGCGGGAGGGGCAACACTGAAGCTTTCTTT	CAGGRGNTEAFF
NA	TRBV20-1	TRBJ1-6	few	TGCAGTGCTAGAGATGGAGGGGCAAATTCACCCCTCCACTTT	CSARDGGANSPLHF
NA	TRBV4-3	TRBJ2-2	few	TGCGCCAGCAGCCAAGCCGATTTGGGGTTGAACACCGGGGAGCTGTTTTTT	CASSQADLGLNTGELFF
TRBD1	TRBV6-5	TRBJ1-5	NA	TGTGCCAGCAGTTACTCGAGTATCGGTCAGGGGGCCCAGCAGCCCCAGCATTTT	CASSYSSIGQGAQQPQHF
TRBD1	TRBV5-6	TRBJ2-5	few	TGTGCCAGCAGCTACATCGACAGGGCATGGGAGACCCAGTACTTC	CASSYIDRAWETQYF
NA	TRBV20-1	TRBJ2-7	once	TGCAGTGCTAGAAGCAGGGCCGGTCCCTACGAGCAGTACTTC	CSARSRAGPYEQYF
TRBD2	TRBV10-2	TRBJ2-2	few	TGCGCCACCTCTCTAGCGGAAGAGGGGGAGCTGTTTTTT	CATSLAEEGELFF
TRBD2	TRBV18	TRBJ2-5	NA	TGTGCCAGCTCACCAGGGACTAGCGGGAGGAAGAGAGAGACCCAGTACTTC	CASSPGTSGRKRETQYF
NA	TRBV7-8	TRBJ2-1	few	TGTGCCAGCAGCTTCAGCGCCTCTTCCTACAATGAGCAGTTCTTC	CASSFSASSYNEQFF